This T cell receptor (beta chain) was observed in a study of T cell repertoires in cytomegalovirus infection. TCRdb fed the reads into MiXCR, producing one record per CDR3 protein. Here the sample spans about 360,000 distinct CDR3 sequences, roughly 36% being singletons. This clonotype was seen only a few times. Its antigen is undetermined. V lost 2 bases and J 0 bases, leaving 10 bases between the germline ends. Looked up from germline, CDR1 is SEHNR and CDR2 is FQNEAQ (reference sequence). CDR3 length: 15 amino acids. J is TRBJ2-5 and V is TRBV7-9; D may be TRBD2 (6 bases). This receptor was taken from a human donor in good health (CMV status not recorded). Some clones in this sample may be carry-over from other donors' samples. The sample consisted of cultured PBMCs, taken from culture after CMV antigen stimulation. The CDR3 protein is CASSLFGGNQETQYF. The CDR3 DNA sequence: TGTGCCAGCAGCTTATTTGGCGGGAACCAAGAGACCCAGTACTTC.